The 5 T cell receptor beta chains in this list originate from one sample, sequenced in a study of CD8+ T cells in alopecia areata. The treatment is: oral pan-JAK inhibitor, 5-10 mg twice daily. Extraction of RNA preceded its reverse transcription into cDNA, which served as the sequencing template. The protocol was immunoSEQ multiplex PCR, while the TCRdb copy is restricted to in-frame clones and leaves out a portion. The sample consists of 90,000 to 150,000 clones, 53% of them appearing once. Sequenced material: CD4+ T cells sorted from blood, taken at week 4, from a patient treated with tofacitinib. The receptors were gathered from a human donor with alopecia areata.

This clone occurred once. V usage is TRBV29-1 and J usage is TRBJ2-7, with a possible D match to TRBD1 (5 bases). CDR3 size: 15 residues. CDR1 is SQVTM and CDR2 is ANQGSEA in the germline V gene. V was clipped by 4 bases and J by 2 bases, with 18 bases between them. The CDR3 DNA reads as TGCAGCGTTGGGTTTCAGAAGGGGATCCCCTACGAGCAGTACTTC. Its translation is CSVGFQKGIPYEQYF.

This rearrangement joins TRBV7-9 to TRBJ2-3, with 11 positions matching TRBD2. J lost 2 bases, V lost 4 bases, and 11 bases had no gene match. Germline lookup yields CDR1 SEHNR and CDR2 FQNEAQ (reference sequence). The CDR3 is made up of 18 amino acids. The DNA for the CDR3 is TGTGCCAGCAGCTCCACCTCCGGGACTAGCGGACTCACAGATACGCAGTATTTT. The encoded protein is CASSSTSGTSGLTDTQYF.

The chain uses TRBV25-1 and TRBJ2-7; TRBD2 is a possible D gene (6 bases). Deletions cut 4 bases from V and 8 bases from J, with 15 bases between. This CDR3 contains 13 residues. Germline values: CDR1 MGHDK, CDR2 SYGVNS. CDR3 in amino acids: CASSAGGRFKQYF. The CDR3 DNA follows: TGTGCCAGCAGTGCTGGGGGGAGGTTCAAGCAGTACTTC.

J is TRBJ2-7 and V is TRBV6-5, with 12 bases matching TRBD2. Germline-derived CDR1 and CDR2 are MNHEY and SVGAGI. The CDR3 contains 15 residues. The J segment lost 2 bases and the V segment lost 6 bases, leaving 5 bases of the junction unmatched. The CDR3 loop is CASSQTSGSPYEQYF. The CDR3 DNA reads TGTGCCAGCAGCCAGACTAGCGGGAGCCCCTACGAGCAGTACTTC.

This clone was detected only a few times. The genes are TRBV5-1 and TRBJ1-5; D gene unclear. Trimming shortened V by 5 bases and J by 7 bases, and 13 bases separated the two germline ends. From germline, CDR1 is SGHRS and CDR2 YFSETQ. The CDR3 runs 13 residues. CDR3 nucleotide sequence: TGCGCCAGCAGACTCGACTTGAACCAGCCCCAGCATTTT. As protein: CASRLDLNQPQHF.